One sample yielded the 21 T cell receptor beta chains listed below, sequenced in a study of regulatory T cells in long-lasting Graves disease. With iRepertoire HTBI primers and Arm-PCR of CDR3 regions, TCR beta libraries were built. TCRdb re-called the multiplex PCR reads with MiXCR, one entry per CDR3 protein. The data contain 450,000 to 500,000 distinct CDR3 sequences, 15% to 20% of them seen just once; the ten biggest clones take up roughly an eighth. Indicated time point: newly diagnosed GD, antithyroid drugs for less than 3 months. Scientists built the TCR library using RNA that was extracted from PBMCs. The same data also went into a second study, on T cells in Graves' hyperthyroidism and ophthalmopathy.

The sequenced sample was peripheral blood mononuclear cells (PBMCs), obtained at new diagnosis, from a patient treated with antithyroid drugs. Every receptor here comes from a man between 35 and 55 years old with Graves disease.

This clonotype showed up many times. This chain links TRBV3-1 with TRBJ1-1, with D hard to call. Trimming removed 1 base from V and 0 bases from J, with 3 bases in between. The CDR3 is made up of 13 amino acids. Looked up from germline, CDR1 is LGHDT and CDR2 is YNNKEL (reference sequence). CDR3 sequence (DNA): TGTGCCAGCAGCCAAGTTATGAACACTGAAGCTTTCTTT. Its translation: CASSQVMNTEAFF.

This clonotype was picked up many times. The rearrangement joins TRBV30 to TRBJ2-7, with D possibly TRBD1 on 5 matching bases. The CDR3 has 12 residues. Trimming took off 1 base at V and 4 bases at J, with 8 bases between the two ends. CDR1 and CDR2 from the germline V gene are GTSNPN and SVGIG (reference sequence). The DNA for the CDR3 is TGTGCCTGGAGTGATACAGGTTACGAGCAGTACTTC. It specifies CAWSDTGYEQYF.

The chain joins TRBV10-2 to TRBJ2-1, with 12 nucleotides matching TRBD2. V was clipped by 6 bases and J by 5 bases; unmatched bases: 2. This CDR3 spans 14 amino acids. CDR1 and CDR2 (germline): WSHSY, SAAADI. The CDR3 nucleotides read TGCGCCAGCAGGACTAGCGGGAGCCACAATGAGCAGTTCTTC. It translates to CASRTSGSHNEQFF.

In its sample, this clonotype was seen many times. This sequence joins TRBV7-8 and TRBJ2-1, with D perhaps being TRBD1 or TRBD2 (5 bases each). Germline V gene data show CDR1 as SGHVS and CDR2 as FQNEAQ. V shed 5 bases and J shed 4 bases, with 12 bases lying between them. The CDR3 has 14 residues. This CDR3 reads CASSPFGTYNEQFF. The CDR3 DNA follows: TGTGCCAGCAGCCCCTTCGGGACGTACAATGAGCAGTTCTTC.

This clonotype was seen more than once but under ten times. The CDR3 loop is CAWRPGTTGSGANVLTF. The CDR3 DNA sequence: TGTGCCTGGCGCCCTGGGACCACTGGCTCTGGGGCCAACGTCCTGACTTTC. The V and J genes are TRBV30 and TRBJ2-6, with D possibly being TRBD1 or TRBD2 (5 bases each). With 5 bases removed from V and 0 bases from J, the gap between germline ends came to 17 bases. This CDR3 comprises 17 residues. Germline CDR1 and CDR2: GTSNPN and SVGIG (reference sequence). Looking up the rest from reference TRBV30 and TRBJ2-6 gives the full variable domain: SQTIHQWPATLVQPVGSPLSLECTVEGTSNPNLYWYRQAAGRGLQLLFYSVGIGQISSEVPQNLSASRPQDRQFILSSKKLLLSDSGFYLCAWRPGTTGSGANVLTFGAGSRLTVL.

This clonotype was found a few times. It may be a read error: a sequence one base away is much more abundant. V usage is TRBV5-1 and J usage is TRBJ1-1; D uncertain. V lost 7 bases and J 3 bases, leaving 19 bases between the germline ends. The CDR3 loop spans 15 amino acids. Germline CDR1 reads SGHRS; CDR2 reads YFSETQ. The CDR3 region has the DNA TGCGCCAGCCGTGATGATTCCCACTTGCACACTGAAGCTTTCTTT. It codes for CASRDDSHLHTEAFF.

J is TRBJ2-1 and V is TRBV7-9; TRBD1 might be the D (7 bases). Germline-derived CDR1 and CDR2 are SEHNR and FQNEAQ (reference sequence). V dropped 5 bases and J dropped 12 bases, with 26 bases sitting between them. The CDR3 runs to 16 residues. In nucleotides, the CDR3 is TGTGCCAGCAGCGCAGACATTACAGGGGCCGAGGGGGGGCAGTTCTTC. Translated: CASSADITGAEGGQFF. The variable domain in full, with the rest retrieved from reference TRBV7-9 and TRBJ2-1, is DTGVSQNPRHKITKRGQNVTFRCDPISEHNRLYWYRQTLGQGPEFLTYFQNEAQLEKSRLLSDRFSAERPKGSFSTLEIQRTEQGDSAMYLCASSADITGAEGGQFFGPGTRLTVL.

The sample holds a few counts of this clonotype. J is TRBJ2-7 and V is TRBV5-1, with 9 bases that match TRBD1. V lost 4 bases, J lost 7 bases, and 15 bases stayed unmatched. This CDR3 is 16 amino acids long. The germline V gene encodes CDR1 SGHRS and CDR2 YFSETQ. CDR3 coding DNA: TGCGCCAGCAGCAACCGGTGGACAGGGGACATCGGGGAGCAGTACTTC. This encodes CASSNRWTGDIGEQYF.

This clonotype was found a few times. With a much larger clone just one base away, this may be a read error. The chain uses TRBV6-1 and TRBJ2-1; 7 bases fit TRBD1. This CDR3 region has 15 residues. Germline V gene data show CDR1 as MNHNS and CDR2 as SASEGT. The ends lost 4 bases at V and 6 bases at J; junction bases unmatched: 9. CDR3 nucleotides: TGTGCCAGCAGTGTTCAGGGGGTATACTGCAATGAGCAGTTCTTC. This codes for CASSVQGVYCNEQFF.

The CDR3 protein is CASSTANYGYTF. In nucleotides, the CDR3 is TGTGCCAGCAGCACGGCTAACTATGGCTACACCTTC. The chain has TRBV5-4 and TRBJ1-2; D gene ambiguous. V gave up 4 bases and J gave up 0 bases, with 4 bases separating them. The CDR3 contains 12 residues. CDR1 and CDR2 (germline): SGHNT, YYREEE (reference sequence).

Ten or more counts support this clonotype. This rearrangement joins TRBV7-6 to TRBJ2-1; TRBD2 agrees at 8 bases. The CDR3 loop spans 14 amino acids. From germline, CDR1 is SGHVS and CDR2 FNYEAQ. J was trimmed by 10 bases and V by 1 base; bases with no gene match: 6. Here the CDR3 reads CASSLGDGGREQFF. CDR3 coding DNA: TGTGCCAGCAGCTTAGGGGACGGCGGGAGGGAGCAGTTCTTC.

The gene calls are TRBV19 and TRBJ1-5; D is perhaps TRBD1 (5 bases). Germline V lookup: CDR1 LNHDA, CDR2 SQIVND (reference sequence). The CDR3 sequence is 14 residues long. The germline V and J ends were trimmed by 3 bases and 7 bases, with 13 bases remaining between them. Here the CDR3 reads CASSMASGAQPQHF. CDR3 nucleotides: TGTGCCAGTAGTATGGCCAGTGGGGCCCAGCCCCAGCATTTT.

At least ten counts were recorded for this clonotype. For the CDR3, the DNA is TGTGCCAGCGGCCGGGGAGAAAGCTATGGCTACACCTTC. This sequence encodes CASGRGESYGYTF. This chain connects TRBV11-3 to TRBJ1-2; D gene unclear. Germline-derived CDR1 and CDR2 are SGHNT and YENEEA. CDR3 size: 13 residues. V lost 8 bases, J lost 4 bases, and 14 bases lay in between. Filled out from reference TRBV11-3 and TRBJ1-2, the complete variable domain reads EAGVVQSPRYKIIEKKQPVAFWCNPISGHNTLYWYLQNLGQGPELLIRYENEEAVDDSQLPKDRFSAERLKGVDSTLKIQPAELGDSAVYLCASGRGESYGYTFGSGTRLTVV.

In this sample, this clonotype turned up a few times. The chain joins TRBV4-1 to TRBJ2-3; no clear D. Trimming took off 4 bases at V and 0 bases at J, with 11 bases between the two ends. The germline gives CDR1 MGHRA, CDR2 YSYEKL. The CDR3 covers 15 residues. CDR3 residues: CASSLDGISTDTQYF. As DNA, the CDR3 is TGCGCCAGCAGCCTAGACGGAATTAGCACAGATACGCAGTATTTT.

This clonotype has at least ten counts. The rearrangement joins TRBV6-1 to TRBJ2-7; D is unresolved. Trimming removed 5 bases from V and 5 bases from J, with 13 bases in between. Germline lookup yields CDR1 MNHNS and CDR2 SASEGT. This CDR3 has 13 residues. The CDR3 sequence is CASSKPLRDEQYF. In nucleotides, the CDR3 is TGTGCCAGCAGTAAACCCCTGCGCGACGAGCAGTACTTC.

V gene TRBV29-1 combines with J gene TRBJ2-2; D gene ambiguous. The CDR3 runs 11 residues. Per germline, CDR1 SQVTM and CDR2 ANQGSEA. The V end was cut by 0 bases, the J end by 8 bases, with 4 bases between. The CDR3 here is CSVEEPGELFF. CDR3 sequence (DNA): TGCAGCGTTGAAGAACCAGGGGAGCTGTTTTTT.

The table lists this clonotype with many counts. J is TRBJ2-2 and V is TRBV7-3; 8 bases fit TRBD1. The germline gives CDR1 SGHTA, CDR2 FQGTGA. The CDR3 is 17 amino acids. V was pared by 0 bases and J by 0 bases, with 3 bases of the junction left unmatched. The CDR3 protein is CASSLTPGQANTGELFF. CDR3 bases: TGTGCCAGCAGCTTAACACCGGGACAGGCGAACACCGGGGAGCTGTTTTTT.

There are a few counts of this clonotype. This rearrangement joins TRBV5-1 to TRBJ2-2; 10 positions agree with TRBD2. Trimming cost V 6 bases and J 6 bases; bases outside gene matches: 5. CDR3 length: 14 residues. Looked up from germline, CDR1 is SGHRS and CDR2 is YFSETQ. The CDR3 DNA reads TGCGCCAGCAACTTCCTAGCGGGAGCCGGGGAGCTGTTTTTT. Its protein product is CASNFLAGAGELFF.

This clonotype was detected many times. V and J are TRBV20-1 and TRBJ2-5; 9 positions agree with TRBD1. Trimming took 5 bases from V and 1 from J; bases not matched to a gene: 2. The CDR3 totals 13 residues. Germline-derived CDR1 and CDR2 are DFQATT and SNEGSKA (reference sequence). CDR3 residues: CSAPTGGQETQYF. Written as DNA, the CDR3 is TGCAGTGCTCCGACAGGGGGCCAAGAGACCCAGTACTTC.

Many counts were recorded for this clonotype. The chain is built from TRBV30 and TRBJ2-7, with unresolved D. The CDR3 consists of 12 residues. V lost 2 bases and J 2 bases, leaving 7 bases between the germline ends. In germline, CDR1 is GTSNPN, CDR2 SVGIG (reference sequence). The CDR3 spells CAWSPTTYEQYF. The CDR3 DNA is TGTGCCTGGAGTCCCACCACCTACGAGCAGTACTTC.

This clonotype was counted a few times. This chain uses TRBV28 with TRBJ2-3, with TRBD1 identical over 7 bases. J was trimmed by 1 base and V by 7 bases; bases with no gene match: 5. The CDR3 is made up of 14 amino acids. Germline V CDR1 and CDR2: MDHEN, SYDVKM. CDR3 DNA: TGTGCCAGCATGCCGGGACAGCGCACAGATACGCAGTATTTT. Its protein is CASMPGQRTDTQYF.